This entry lists 22 T cell receptor beta chains sequenced from one sample in a study of vaccination effects on CD4 cells after COVID-19 (dated by TCRdb to between 2021 and 2024). To identify antigen-specific CD4+ T cell clonotypes by their expansion, the ViraFEST assay first stimulated PBMC with viral peptide pools and then applied TCR sequencing. After less than 13 days of culture, CD4+ T cells were isolated with the EasySep CD4+ T cell isolation kit. Convalescent patients had PCR-confirmed SARS-CoV-2 infection between March and December 2020, before Alpha, Beta and Delta variants emerged in the United States. Library preparation was by the immunoSEQ multiplex PCR assay. TCRdb limited this immuneACCESS table to in-frame rearrangements with V and J called. A share of clones is missing; checked studies link under half to unresolved V genes, and the rest is unexplained. Recorded for this sample are 26,000 or so clones; 75% to 80% of them occurred a single time. Jointly, the top ten make up 15% to 20% of the sample.

No antigen has been assigned to these receptors. Sequencing was performed on CD4+ T cells from PBMCs cultured with HCoV-NL63 spike peptides, taken before COVID-19 vaccination. This specimen's cell subset or site label, interpreted: HCoV-NL63 spike overlapping peptide pool stimulation. These receptor sequences come from a human donor who had a prior SARS-CoV-2 infection.

This chain joins TRBV6-5 and TRBJ1-2; tentative D call: TRBD1 (6 bases). Germline V gene sequence: CDR1 MNHEY, CDR2 SVGAGI. Trimming took 5 bases from V and 4 from J, leaving 14 bases between them. The CDR3 loop spans 14 amino acids. The CDR3 spells CASSTGGLPYGYTF. For the CDR3, the DNA is TGTGCCAGCAGTACGGGGGGGCTCCCCTATGGCTACACCTTC.

This clone was seen a few times. The CDR3 region is CASSLSRSGAQETQYF. CDR3 sequence (DNA): TGTGCCAGCAGCTTATCAAGGTCGGGCGCACAAGAGACCCAGTACTTC. The gene calls are TRBV7-2 and TRBJ2-5; D unclear. Germline values: CDR1 SGHTA, CDR2 FQGNSA. CDR3 length: 16 residues. V was trimmed by 2 bases and J by 2 bases, leaving 15 bases between them.

This rearrangement joins TRBV24-1 to TRBJ1-1; D remains ambiguous. Germline CDR1 and CDR2: KGHDR and SFDVKD. This CDR3 is built from 13 residues. V was trimmed by 3 bases and J by 5 bases, leaving 9 bases between them. CDR3 DNA: TGTGCCACCAGTGATCGGTCGGGGACTGAAGCTTTCTTT. It specifies CATSDRSGTEAFF.

This chain uses TRBV2 with TRBJ1-5, with a weak D call TRBD1 (6 bases). This CDR3 has 14 amino acids. V was trimmed by 7 bases and J by 5 bases, leaving 15 bases between them. Germline V gene lookup returns CDR1 SNHLY and CDR2 FYNNEI. This CDR3 reads CASTQSQGDQPQHF. The CDR3 DNA sequence: TGTGCCAGCACTCAATCACAGGGAGATCAGCCCCAGCATTTT.

V is TRBV4-2 and J is TRBJ1-4; maybe TRBD1 (5 bases). The germline V gene encodes CDR1 LGHNA and CDR2 YNFKEQ. The CDR3 runs 15 residues. The V end was cut by 0 bases, the J end by 7 bases, with 12 bases between. The CDR3 nucleotides are TGTGCCAGCAGCCAAGACTGGGGGGGGAGTGAAAAACTGTTTTTT. This encodes CASSQDWGGSEKLFF.

The chain carries TRBV5-1 and TRBJ2-5; D call uncertain. Germline-derived CDR1 and CDR2 are SGHRS and YFSETQ. There are 14 residues in the CDR3. Between the trimmed V and J ends, which lost 0 bases and 2 bases, there was a span of 8 bases. The CDR3, as DNA: TGCGCCAGCAGCTTGGGGGAATTACAAGAGACCCAGTACTTC. This encodes CASSLGELQETQYF.

V gene TRBV24-1 combines with J gene TRBJ2-1, with 9 bases identical to TRBD1. The V gene end was trimmed by 4 bases and the J gene end by 2 bases; junction bases not matched to a gene: 5. Germline CDR1 reads KGHDR; CDR2 reads SFDVKD. The CDR3 consists of 16 residues. The CDR3 coding sequence is TGTGCCACCAGTGACCCACAGGGGGCGACCTACAATGAGCAGTTCTTC. Protein: CATSDPQGATYNEQFF.

The V gene is TRBV5-4, the J gene TRBJ2-1; 10 bases line up with TRBD2. The germline CDR1 and CDR2 sequences are SGHNT and YYREEE (reference sequence). CDR3 length: 16 amino acids. J lost 5 bases, V lost 0 bases, and 5 bases had no gene match. CDR3 residues: CASSLVRLAGNNEQFF. DNA for the CDR3: TGTGCCAGCAGCTTGGTGAGACTAGCGGGTAACAATGAGCAGTTCTTC. Drawing the rest from reference TRBV5-4 and TRBJ2-1, the complete variable domain is ETGVTQSPTHLIKTRGQQVTLRCSSQSGHNTVSWYQQALGQGPQFIFQYYREEENGRGNFPPRFSGLQFPNYSSELNVNALELDDSALYLCASSLVRLAGNNEQFFGPGTRLTVL.

This clone was detected only once. The V and J genes are TRBV5-1 and TRBJ1-2, with 8 bases aligning to TRBD1. Per germline, CDR1 SGHRS and CDR2 YFSETQ. The CDR3 is 14 amino acids. V shed 5 bases and J 5 bases; nucleotides not matched to a gene: 8. The CDR3 DNA sequence: TGCGCCAGCAGATCCGGACAGGGTCGGTATGGCTACACCTTC. Translating it yields CASRSGQGRYGYTF.

This clone occurred a few times. This rearrangement joins TRBV5-5 to TRBJ1-5; D possibly corresponds to TRBD1 (5 bases). V lost 1 base and J 1 base, leaving 9 bases between the germline ends. Germline V CDR1 and CDR2: SGHKS, YYEKEE (reference sequence). The CDR3 is 15 residues long. The CDR3 reads CASSLWQGSNQPQHF. CDR3 DNA: TGTGCCAGCAGCTTGTGGCAGGGAAGCAATCAGCCCCAGCATTTT.

CDR3 in DNA: TGTGCCACCAGTGATTCGAGGTTCGCGAACACCGGGGAGCTGTTTTTT. It encodes CATSDSRFANTGELFF. This chain joins TRBV24-1 and TRBJ2-2; D is unclear. The CDR3 extends over 16 amino acids. Per the germline V gene, CDR1 is KGHDR and CDR2 is SFDVKD. Deletions cut 2 bases from V and 0 bases from J, with 9 bases between.

The V call is TRBV24-1, the J call TRBJ2-3; TRBD1 is a possible D gene (5 bases). The V end lost 3 bases, the J end lost 5 bases, and 11 bases lay between the germline ends. Germline CDR1 reads KGHDR; CDR2 reads SFDVKD. This CDR3 is built from 14 residues. CDR3 amino acids: CATSDVGVGDTQYF. The CDR3 DNA follows: TGTGCCACCAGTGATGTAGGGGTTGGAGATACGCAGTATTTT.

The chain links TRBV4-2 to TRBJ1-6; unclear D gene. Germline V gene data show CDR1 as LGHNA and CDR2 as YNFKEQ. There are 16 residues in the CDR3. Trimming stripped 1 base from V and 7 bases from J, with 14 bases between. CDR3: CASSQVALSVNSPLHF. The CDR3 nucleotides read TGTGCCAGCAGCCAAGTGGCTTTGTCTGTAAATTCACCCCTCCACTTT.

The chain combines TRBV6-6 with TRBJ1-1; 7 nucleotides line up with TRBD1. V gave up 7 bases and J gave up 1 base; unmatched junction bases: 6. This CDR3 spans 14 amino acids. The V gene's germline CDR1 is MNHNY and CDR2 SVGAGI (reference sequence). The CDR3 is CASIRGTENTEAFF. The CDR3 nucleotides read TGTGCCAGCATACGAGGGACAGAGAACACTGAAGCTTTCTTT.

This chain uses TRBV5-8 with TRBJ1-4, with 9 bases lining up with TRBD1. The CDR3 extends over 15 amino acids. V dropped 4 bases and J dropped 5; count of bases not matched to a gene: 6. Germline V gives CDR1 SGHTS, CDR2 YDEGEE. In DNA form, the CDR3 reads TGTGCCAGCAGCGGACGGACAGGGGAAAATGAAAAACTGTTTTTT. This gives the protein CASSGRTGENEKLFF.

The CDR3 sequence: CASSFTGDDYGYTF. The CDR3 nucleotides are TGCGCCAGCAGCTTCACAGGAGACGACTATGGCTACACCTTC. V usage is TRBV5-1 and J usage is TRBJ1-2, with D maybe TRBD1 (5 bases). Looked up from germline, CDR1 is SGHRS and CDR2 is YFSETQ. The CDR3 extends over 14 amino acids. V was clipped by 2 bases and J by 3 bases, with 11 bases between them.

The genes are TRBV2 and TRBJ1-5; 9 bases agree with TRBD1. The V segment lost 1 base and the J segment 10 bases; nucleotides outside the gene matches: 20. This CDR3 contains 19 residues. Germline loops: CDR1 SNHLY, CDR2 FYNNEI. CDR3 region: CASSEGPSGYGQGNPPQHF. The CDR3 nucleotides read TGTGCCAGCAGTGAAGGTCCGTCGGGGTATGGACAGGGGAATCCTCCCCAGCATTTT.

V gene TRBV10-3 combines with J gene TRBJ1-2; D might be TRBD1 (6 bases). The CDR3 runs 14 residues. V was clipped by 3 bases and J by 10 bases, with 18 bases between them. CDR1 ENHRY and CDR2 SYGVKD come from the germline V gene. The CDR3 sequence: CAISDTGFGGPYTF. CDR3 DNA sequence: TGTGCCATCAGTGATACCGGTTTCGGGGGCCCCTACACCTTC.

V is TRBV5-4 and J is TRBJ2-3; TRBD2 matches 13 bases. The V and J ends lost 4 bases and 1 base, in that order; junction bases with no gene match: 3. The CDR3 has 16 residues. In germline, CDR1 is SGHNT, CDR2 YYREEE (reference sequence). The CDR3 is CASSTGLAGGTDTQYF. The CDR3 bases are TGTGCCAGCAGCACCGGACTAGCGGGGGGCACAGATACGCAGTATTTT.

The chain is built from TRBV2 and TRBJ1-5; 9 positions match TRBD1. The CDR3 covers 13 residues. J was trimmed by 9 bases and V by 6 bases; bases with no gene match: 6. The V gene's germline CDR1 is SNHLY and CDR2 FYNNEI. The CDR3 nucleotides read TGTGCCAGCAGGGGACAGGGAATTTGGCCCCAGCATTTT. Its translation: CASRGQGIWPQHF.

V usage is TRBV27 and J usage is TRBJ1-2; 10 nucleotides line up with TRBD1. The CDR3 contains 19 residues. The V gene's germline CDR1 is MNHEY and CDR2 SMNVEV (reference sequence). J lost 2 bases, V lost 4 bases, and 16 bases had no gene match. The DNA of the CDR3 is TGTGCCAGCAGTTCCATCCAATTCACCCCGGGACAGGGGAACTATGGCTACACCTTC. This gives the protein CASSSIQFTPGQGNYGYTF.

This clone was counted only a few times. The chain has TRBV4-3 and TRBJ1-2; 7 bases line up with TRBD1. Germline V gene lookup returns CDR1 LGHNA and CDR2 YSLEER. The V and J ends lost 4 bases and 7 bases, in that order; junction bases with no gene match: 12. This CDR3 is built from 15 residues. Here the CDR3 reads CASSPIPGGLGGYTF. The CDR3 coding sequence is TGCGCCAGCAGCCCGATACCAGGGGGGCTCGGTGGCTACACCTTC.